Presented here are 26 T cell receptor beta chains from one specimen sequenced in a study of quantifying T cell responses using KT2 cells. The wider study: RNA was reverse transcribed with TCR alpha and beta constant-region primers.

A single-stranded UMI oligo with SP2 sequence was ligated to cDNA 3' ends. First-round PCR used 4 cycles and beta primers RC1.1 and RC1.2 covering TRBC1 and TRBC2. TCRdb reprocessed the UMI-ligation and nested PCR reads via MiXCR and lists one record per CDR3 protein. The table lists 40,000 to 55,000 distinct CDR3 sequences, around 10% of them singletons. Sequenced material: PBMCs spiked with cells of the T cell clone KT2. These receptors originate from a human donor.

This clonotype was observed many times. The genes are TRBV7-9 and TRBJ2-2, with a possible D match to TRBD1 (5 bases). The CDR3 runs to 15 residues. Trimming took 2 bases from V and 3 from J, leaving 10 bases between them. Germline-derived CDR1 and CDR2 are SEHNR and FQNEAQ (reference sequence). CDR3 loop: CASSLLGADTGELFF. The CDR3 coding sequence is TGTGCCAGCAGCTTACTAGGGGCGGACACCGGGGAGCTGTTTTTT.

The V call is TRBV11-2, the J call TRBJ1-6, with D perhaps TRBD1 (5 bases). Germline values: CDR1 SGHAT, CDR2 FQNNGV. V lost 5 bases and J lost 4, with 15 bases in between. CDR3 length: 16 amino acids. CDR3 in DNA: TGTGCCAGCAGCCCGAGGGGTCAGGAGTATAATTCACCCCTCCACTTT. Protein product: CASSPRGQEYNSPLHF.

The CDR3 loop reads CASSRPGSQGTNEQFF. The CDR3 DNA reads as TGTGCCAGCAGCCGACCCGGGTCCCAGGGCACCAATGAGCAGTTCTTC. This chain joins TRBV6-2 or TRBV6-3 and TRBJ2-1; D perhaps matches TRBD1 (5 bases). The V end was cut by 6 bases, the J end by 6 bases, with 21 bases between. This CDR3 comprises 16 residues. Looked up from germline, CDR1 is MNHEY and CDR2 is SVGEGT.

The chain uses TRBV9 and TRBJ1-3; tentative D call: TRBD1 (6 bases). The CDR3 extends over 16 amino acids. V was shortened by 4 bases and J by 0 bases, with 14 bases between the two germline ends. CDR1 is SGDLS and CDR2 is YYNGEE in the germline V gene. CDR3 sequence: CASSTPTGVSGNTIYF. Here the CDR3 DNA reads TGTGCCAGCAGCACCCCGACAGGAGTCTCTGGAAACACCATATATTTT.

This clonotype was seen ten or more times. V is TRBV7-9 and J is TRBJ2-4; the match to TRBD1 covers 7 bases. J gave up 3 bases and V 4 bases, and 9 bases lay outside the gene matches. The length of the CDR3 is 16 residues. The germline V gene encodes CDR1 SEHNR and CDR2 FQNEAQ (reference sequence). In nucleotides, the CDR3 is TGTGCCAGCAGCTCCTTACAGGGGCGCGGCAAAAACATTCAGTACTTC. Translation: CASSSLQGRGKNIQYF.

This clonotype has at least ten counts. This chain joins TRBV13 and TRBJ1-2, with TRBD1 identical over 9 bases. With 5 bases clipped from V and 4 bases from J, the junction kept 8 bases outside the gene matches. The CDR3 contains 15 residues. In germline, CDR1 is PRHDT, CDR2 FYEKMQ (reference sequence). The CDR3 sequence is CASSPPGQGTYGYTF. The CDR3 nucleotides are TGTGCCAGCAGCCCACCGGGACAGGGCACCTATGGCTACACCTTC.

This clonotype occurred a few times. Here the CDR3 DNA reads TGTGCCAGCACGCGACAGGGATTAGATACGCAGTATTTT. Translated, it gives CASTRQGLDTQYF. The chain couples TRBV6-1 to TRBJ2-3; 7 positions agree with TRBD1. The CDR3 loop spans 13 amino acids. Germline CDR1 reads MNHNS; CDR2 reads SASEGT. J was trimmed by 5 bases and V by 7 bases; bases with no gene match: 6.

In its sample, this clonotype was seen a few times. This chain uses TRBV4-2 with TRBJ1-3; unclear D gene. Germline CDR1 and CDR2: LGHNA and YNFKEQ. The V end lost 0 bases, the J end lost 7 bases, and 13 bases lay between the germline ends. The CDR3 is 15 amino acids. The CDR3: CASSQEGGQGNTIYF. The CDR3 bases are TGTGCCAGCAGCCAAGAAGGAGGGCAAGGGAACACCATATATTTT.

This clonotype was observed a few times. V is TRBV7-8 and J is TRBJ1-6; 9 bases are a match to TRBD1. In germline, CDR1 is SGHVS, CDR2 FQNEAQ. The CDR3 runs to 15 residues. Germline trimming cut 0 bases from V and 9 bases from J; bases unmatched to any gene: 3. The CDR3 nucleotides read TGTGCCAGCAGCTTAGCACAGGGGGCTACTTCACCCCTCCACTTT. Its translation: CASSLAQGATSPLHF.

This clonotype was observed a few times. The chain recombines TRBV3-1 with TRBJ2-3, with D perhaps TRBD1 (6 bases). This CDR3 is 17 amino acids long. Germline loops: CDR1 LGHDT, CDR2 YNNKEL (reference sequence). With 3 bases removed from V and 5 bases from J, the gap between germline ends came to 21 bases. CDR3 in amino acids: CASSHHRVIAGVDTQYF. The DNA of the CDR3 is TGTGCCAGCAGCCATCACAGGGTCATAGCTGGAGTAGATACGCAGTATTTT.

The V and J genes are TRBV3-1 and TRBJ2-5, with 9 bases that match TRBD2. The trim removed 2 bases at V and 2 bases at J, leaving 3 bases unmatched. Per germline, CDR1 LGHDT and CDR2 YNNKEL (reference sequence). CDR3 length: 15 amino acids. In nucleotides, the CDR3 is TGTGCCAGCAGCCAAAGTACTAGCGGGCAAGAGACCCAGTACTTC. Protein: CASSQSTSGQETQYF.

V is TRBV4-2 and J is TRBJ1-1; D gene ambiguous. V shed 1 base and J shed 0 bases, with 15 bases lying between them. This CDR3 region has 17 residues. Germline V gene data show CDR1 as LGHNA and CDR2 as YNFKEQ. CDR3 in DNA: TGTGCCAGCAGCCAAGTGCGGTTAAAGAAATTGAACACTGAAGCTTTCTTT. Translated: CASSQVRLKKLNTEAFF.

This chain joins TRBV9 and TRBJ1-2, with D perhaps matching TRBD1 (5 bases). Germline values: CDR1 SGDLS, CDR2 YYNGEE. The CDR3 totals 16 residues. Trimming took 2 bases from V and 5 from J, leaving 19 bases between them. CDR3 amino acids: CASSVGDVGVWYGYTF. The CDR3 DNA is TGTGCCAGCAGCGTGGGGGATGTGGGCGTCTGGTATGGCTACACCTTC.

This chain links TRBV29-1 with TRBJ1-1; D is ambiguous. CDR1 is SQVTM and CDR2 is ANQGSEA in the germline V gene. Trimming pared 7 bases from V and 1 base from J, leaving 4 bases between. The CDR3 loop spans 10 amino acids. The chain's CDR3 is CSARNTEAFF. CDR3 DNA: TGCAGCGCTCGGAACACTGAAGCTTTCTTT.

The gene calls are TRBV3-1 and TRBJ1-6; no clear D. The CDR3 totals 15 residues. Germline assignment: CDR1 LGHDT and CDR2 YNNKEL (reference sequence). V lost 0 bases to trimming and J lost 8 bases, with 11 bases between them. The CDR3 coding sequence is TGTGCCAGCAGCCAAGAAGGCAGTTCTCATTCACCCCTCCACTTT. It codes for CASSQEGSSHSPLHF.

By sample share, this clonotype is medium-sized (0.01 to 0.1%). V usage is TRBV6-5 and J usage is TRBJ1-1; no reliable D call. Trimming removed 5 bases at V and 5 bases at J, with 12 bases between. The CDR3 spans 13 residues. Germline-derived CDR1 and CDR2 are MNHEY and SVGAGI. The CDR3 protein is CASSLGARTEAFF. CDR3 sequence (DNA): TGTGCCAGCAGTCTGGGCGCCAGGACTGAAGCTTTCTTT.

This clonotype was counted only a few times. The genes are TRBV20-1 and TRBJ2-1; 7 bases line up with TRBD2. The germline CDR1 and CDR2 sequences are DFQATT and SNEGSKA (reference sequence). This CDR3 contains 15 residues. Trimming removed 3 bases from V and 8 bases from J; junction bases left unmatched: 13. CDR3 protein: CSASGRRGSGYEQFF. CDR3 nucleotide sequence: TGCAGTGCTAGTGGGCGGCGGGGGAGCGGGTATGAGCAGTTCTTC.

This clonotype was recorded a few times. V usage is TRBV3-1 and J usage is TRBJ2-7; maybe TRBD1 (6 bases). The V and J ends lost 1 base and 3 bases respectively, with 10 bases between them. This CDR3 has 14 residues. Germline loops: CDR1 LGHDT, CDR2 YNNKEL (reference sequence). CDR3: CASSQGTAYYEQYF. The CDR3, as DNA: TGTGCCAGCAGCCAAGGGACAGCCTACTACGAGCAGTACTTC.

This clonotype came up a few times. This sequence joins TRBV3-1 and TRBJ2-6; 10 bases line up with TRBD1. Germline trimming cut 4 bases from V and 1 base from J; bases unmatched to any gene: 4. The CDR3 runs to 17 residues. From germline, CDR1 is LGHDT and CDR2 YNNKEL (reference sequence). CDR3 in DNA: TGTGCCAGCAGCCGAGGACAGGGGGAGTCTGGGGCCAACGTCCTGACTTTC. It yields the protein CASSRGQGESGANVLTF.

This clonotype was counted between two and nine times. This chain uses TRBV12-3 or TRBV12-4 with TRBJ1-6, with D unresolved. This CDR3 has 13 amino acids. Trimming left V 9 bases short and J 7 bases short, with 13 bases between. The CDR3 here is CASRRGLNSPLHF. The CDR3 nucleotides are TGTGCCAGTCGTAGAGGGCTCAATTCACCCCTCCACTTT.

This clonotype was recorded many times. The chain employs TRBV7-2 and TRBJ1-5, with D hard to call. CDR3 size: 16 residues. The V end was cut by 5 bases, the J end by 0 bases, with 14 bases between. Germline loops: CDR1 SGHTA, CDR2 FQGNSA. Here the CDR3 DNA reads TGTGCCAGCAGCCCCCGGGGAGGAAGTAGCAATCAGCCCCAGCATTTT. Translated, it gives CASSPRGGSSNQPQHF.

V is TRBV6-6 and J is TRBJ2-2; D remains unclear. The CDR3 is 15 residues long. The germline V gene has CDR1 MNHNY and CDR2 SVGAGI (reference sequence). Trimming shortened V by 6 bases and J by 3 bases, and 14 bases separated the two germline ends. The CDR3 reads CASSLLSSDTGELFF. The CDR3 DNA follows: TGTGCCAGCAGCCTACTGTCCTCGGACACCGGGGAGCTGTTTTTT.

This clonotype showed up many times. The chain links TRBV20-1 to TRBJ2-1; 7 nucleotides align to TRBD2. J was trimmed by 9 bases and V by 5 bases; bases with no gene match: 16. Per germline, CDR1 DFQATT and CDR2 SNEGSKA (reference sequence). This CDR3 comprises 15 residues. CDR3 DNA sequence: TGCAGTGCTGGGGGGGTACAGGCGGTGACCACTGAGCAGTTCTTC. Its protein product is CSAGGVQAVTTEQFF.

The V and J genes are TRBV11-2 and TRBJ1-6; D gene ambiguous. Germline values: CDR1 SGHAT, CDR2 FQNNGV. The CDR3 is 13 amino acids. Trimming shortened V by 0 bases and J by 9 bases, and 6 bases separated the two germline ends. The CDR3 coding sequence is TGTGCCAGCAGCTTAGAGCGGGGTTCACCCCTCCACTTT. Translating it yields CASSLERGSPLHF.

This clonotype came up many times. The chain is built from TRBV20-1 and TRBJ2-5; TRBD2 aligns across 7 bases. CDR1 is DFQATT and CDR2 is SNEGSKA in the germline V gene (reference sequence). J was trimmed by 5 bases and V by 0 bases; bases with no gene match: 9. This CDR3 has 15 residues. In DNA form, the CDR3 reads TGCAGTGCTAGAGATTGGGGGAGGGCCCATGAGACCCAGTACTTC. It encodes CSARDWGRAHETQYF.

The table lists this clonotype with a few counts. V is TRBV6-5 and J is TRBJ2-2, with 9 bases fitting TRBD1. Germline CDR1 and CDR2: MNHEY and SVGAGI. CDR3 length: 15 residues. V lost 6 bases, J lost 5 bases, and 7 bases stayed unmatched. CDR3 sequence: CASRPDRGGTGELFF. The DNA for the CDR3 is TGTGCCAGCAGGCCGGACAGGGGCGGAACCGGGGAGCTGTTTTTT.